The rows below give T cell receptor beta chains drawn from one sample of a study of technical replicates of blood from several donors. Data came from immunoSEQ multiplex PCR; TCRdb stores just in-frame clones and leaves some out. The sample lists 60,000 to 75,000 clones, around nine tenths seen once, with around 5.5% in the top ten. The source material was PBMCs. These receptors were collected from a human donor in good health. Some clones in this sample may be carry-over from other donors' samples. CDR3s include the opening cysteine and the closing phenylalanine or tryptophan. The D gene is left open where the match is weak. Clone sizes are given selectively: once, few, many, or a class where the clone is expanded.

V,D,size,J,CDR3,DNA
TRBV12-5,TRBD1,-,TRBJ2-7,CASGFWFGTGTGGYEQYF,TGTGCTAGTGGTTTTTGGTTTGGCACGGGGACAGGGGGATACGAGCAGTACTTC
TRBV7-6,-,-,TRBJ2-3,CASSLAVKGGTDTQYF,TGTGCCAGCAGCTTAGCGGTGAAGGGGGGCACAGATACGCAGTATTTT
TRBV29-1,-,-,TRBJ2-1,CSVAGVEQFF,TGCAGCGTTGCCGGGGTTGAGCAGTTCTTC
TRBV5-4,-,once,TRBJ1-2,CASSLDGYGYTF,TGTGCCAGCAGCTTGGACGGTTATGGCTACACCTTC
TRBV4-3,-,-,TRBJ1-2,CASSQEIQGYGYTF,TGCGCCAGCAGCCAAGAAATACAGGGTTATGGCTACACCTTC
TRBV19,-,-,TRBJ1-1,CASRVQGRVNTEAFF,TGTGCCAGTAGGGTGCAGGGAAGGGTGAACACTGAAGCTTTCTTT
TRBV5-4,-,-,TRBJ2-2,CASSFGTMNTGELFF,TGTGCCAGCAGCTTCGGGACAATGAACACCGGGGAGCTGTTTTTT
TRBV7-9,TRBD2,-,TRBJ2-7,CASSLTSGGVLPEQYF,TGTGCCAGCAGCTTGACTAGCGGGGGGGTTCTACCCGAGCAGTACTTC
TRBV10-3,-,-,TRBJ2-5,CAISDSSKTQYF,TGTGCCATCAGTGATAGCAGTAAGACCCAGTACTTC
TRBV7-8,-,-,TRBJ2-6,CASSLTGLLANVLTF,TGTGCCAGCAGCTTGACGGGGTTGTTGGCCAACGTCCTGACTTTC
TRBV7-2,TRBD2,once,TRBJ2-1,CASSLVVSGSSYNEQFF,TGTGCCAGCAGCTTAGTGGTTAGCGGGAGCTCCTACAATGAGCAGTTCTTC
TRBV6-5,-,-,TRBJ1-5,CASSYAPGSQPQHF,TGTGCCAGCAGTTACGCCCCGGGGAGTCAGCCCCAGCATTTT
TRBV7-8,-,-,TRBJ2-7,CASSRRGSYEQYF,TGTGCCAGCAGCCGTAGAGGCTCCTACGAGCAGTACTTC
TRBV7-2,TRBD1,few,TRBJ1-1,CAIQTGTEAFF,TGTGCCATCCAGACAGGGACCGAAGCTTTCTTT
TRBV27,-,-,TRBJ2-3,CASSPLEGRKRDTQYF,TGTGCCAGCAGTCCTCTTGAGGGCCGTAAAAGAGATACGCAGTATTTT
TRBV30,TRBD2,once,TRBJ2-3,CAWRPAGGIDTQYF,TGTGCCTGGAGGCCGGCGGGAGGGATAGATACGCAGTATTTT
TRBV4-1,-,-,TRBJ1-6,CASSQEAGKGSPLHF,TGCGCCAGCAGCCAAGAGGCGGGGAAGGGTTCACCCCTCCACTTT
TRBV2,TRBD2,-,TRBJ2-1,CASKERGGEDEQFF,TGTGCCAGCAAAGAGCGGGGGGGAGAGGATGAGCAGTTCTTC
TRBV11-2,TRBD2,-,TRBJ2-3,CASRERGGSTDTQYF,TGTGCCAGCAGGGAGCGGGGGGGTAGCACAGATACGCAGTATTTT
TRBV11-1,TRBD2,-,TRBJ2-4,CASSHGTSGGLAKNIQYF,TGTGCCAGCAGCCATGGGACTAGCGGGGGATTAGCCAAAAACATTCAGTACTTC
TRBV7-3,-,-,TRBJ2-3,CASSLMGGVTDTQYF,TGTGCCAGCAGCTTAATGGGAGGAGTCACAGATACGCAGTATTTT
TRBV18,-,-,TRBJ2-2,CASLYGNTGELFF,TGTGCCAGCTTGTACGGGAACACCGGGGAGCTGTTTTTT
TRBV19,-,-,TRBJ2-2,CATQNGGQFTGELFF,TGTGCCACCCAAAACGGGGGGCAGTTCACCGGGGAGCTGTTTTTT
TRBV30,-,few,TRBJ1-5,CAWTPLGSLWNQPQHF,TGTGCCTGGACACCCCTCGGGAGTTTATGGAATCAGCCCCAGCATTTT
TRBV6-5,TRBD1,-,TRBJ2-5,CASIDTGGNQETQYF,TGTGCCAGCATAGACACAGGGGGGAACCAAGAGACCCAGTACTTC
TRBV30,-,-,TRBJ2-1,CAWSVVVSLNNEQFF,TGTGCCTGGAGTGTAGTAGTGAGTCTAAACAATGAGCAGTTCTTC
TRBV6-1,-,-,TRBJ1-5,CASGGLTVNQPQHF,TGTGCCAGCGGGGGCCTAACGGTTAATCAGCCCCAGCATTTT